The subject of this entry is one T cell receptor beta chain. This clone was detected only a few times. The target of this receptor is not known. The record has no base qualities; no much larger clone is one base away. CDR3 length: 16 amino acids, cysteine to phenylalanine. CDR3 DNA is the only sequence kept; it has 48 bases, read in frame from the first base. V is trimmed back by 4 bases and J by 3 bases, and the junction contains 9 bases that no gene match accounts for. Per the germline V gene (reference sequence), LNHDA is the CDR1 and SQIVND is the CDR2. This sample is drawn from a study of blood T cell repertoires in COVID-19 (dated by TCRdb to about 2020). Turning to the overall study: The collaborator samples originated in the United States, Italy and Spain and spanned the acute and convalescent phases of COVID-19. The material from the prospective study consisted of cDNA or gDNA derived from T cells, B-cell-depleted T cells, or PBMCs. Subjects who had been exposed to COVID-19, were actively infected with it, or had recovered from it provided the deeply sampled blood TCRbeta repertoires that made up the dataset. A freely available public database, intended as a resource for researchers studying the immune response to SARS-CoV-2, is where the repertoires were released. The samples were drawn from two sources: the first 160 participants of the ongoing ImmuneRACE study, and 1,200 or so subjects contributed by 6 global collaborators. Nearly every sample came with metadata listing a de-identified subject ID, COVID-19 status, age in years and sex. Where available, HLA class I and class II types were taken from metadata supplied by the sample provider and were not determined by assay-based typing. What the authors observed across the whole study: The amount of clinical and demographic metadata varied by source and participant and was provided uncurated.

Collaborating institutions collected whole blood in K2EDTA tubes following their own protocols. For TCRbeta analysis, collaborators shipped samples in one of three forms: frozen whole blood, isolated PBMCs, or DNA extracted from either of those sample types. TCRbeta CDR3 regions were amplified from genomic DNA using the immunoSEQ Assay, a bias-controlled multiplex PCR. In the original analysis: The number of nucleated cells in each sample was estimated from the amplification of reference gene primers within the assay. To quantify the absolute abundance of each unique TCRbeta CDR3 rearrangement, sequence reads were collapsed and filtered. Productive Simpson clonality was computed per sample as the square root of Simpson's diversity index over productive rearrangements. What TCRdb holds here is the immuneACCESS table cut down to in-frame rearrangements. Part of the clones is not present; checked against another copy, under half of the missing clones reflect an unresolved V gene, and the others are unexplained. The V and J calls and clone size come from that table; D and trimming were worked out from the DNA. The sample table records about 42,000 clones; about 86% of these occur just once. Roughly three fifths of the sample belongs to the ten largest clones.

The origin of this receptor is a man between 65 and 80 years old with acute or convalescent COVID-19. Recombination connected TRBV19 to TRBJ2-3, with 8 bases aligning to TRBD2. Material: peripheral blood. The CDR3 has the sequence CASSNSGGQRTDTQYF. Here is the DNA: TGTGCCAGTAGTAACAGCGGGGGCCAGCGGACAGATACGCAGTATTTT.